The clone carrying this TCR beta chain was recorded a few times. Its cognate antigen is unknown. Healthy Caucasians from Russia aged about 6 to 90 served as donors. Using a J-beta primer mix together with a sample-barcoded 5' primer, a second PCR was run for roughly 6 to 12 cycles. TCRdb itself ran the 5' RACE reads through MiXCR, one entry per CDR3 protein. The sample comprises about 1,000,000 distinct CDR3 sequences, more than 40% of which are singletons, and 15% to 20% rests with the top ten. The data derive from a study of blood T cells in healthy people across ages. Study-level points and caveats: More naive CD4+ cells and higher diversity were found in long-lived than in aged donors.

Source material: blood. The source is a woman aged 55-75 years in good health.

Written as DNA, the CDR3 is TGCAGCGTAAACACAGGGGTCCCCTATGGCTACACCTTC. Residues: CSVNTGVPYGYTF. The chain combines TRBV29-1 with TRBJ1-2; TRBD1 aligns across 7 bases. The CDR3 is 13 amino acids. V trimming: 6 bases; J trimming: 4 bases; junction bases outside the gene matches: 8. Germline CDR1 SQVTM, CDR2 ANQGSEA.